This T cell receptor (beta chain) was recovered during a study of PD-1 blockade in classical Hodgkin lymphoma. Study-level information: Nivolumab was given intravenously to patients at 3 mg/kg every 2 weeks. Findings and caveats of the study: The study found complete responders had baseline diversity similar to newly diagnosed patients. In newly diagnosed patients, baseline TCR diversity was reportedly below that of healthy donors.

No patient escaped relapse after autologous stem cell transplantation, and brentuximab vedotin exposure varied. Using immunoSEQ multiplex PCR, the repertoire was profiled, and TCRdb retains in-frame clones only, with some absent. This table has about 85,000 clones, around 90% appearing once. About this clone itself: What it binds is not known.

The V gene lost 8 bases and the J gene lost 4 bases, with 14 bases spanning the gap. Germline V gene data show CDR1 as SNHLY and CDR2 as FYNNEI. The CDR3 extends over 14 amino acids. J is TRBJ1-4 and V is TRBV2; the D is unclear. The TCR originated in a human donor with classical Hodgkin lymphoma. The specimen was peripheral blood mononuclear cells (PBMCs), collected before the second cycle of nivolumab. The DNA of the CDR3 is TGTGCCAGCTGCGCCCGCCCTGTTAATGAAAAACTGTTTTTT. Translated, it gives CASCARPVNEKLFF.